This TCR beta chain originates from a study of T cell responses to AZD1222 COVID-19 vaccine. Whether given at about 4 or about 12 weeks, second doses were pooled. Study-level points and caveats: Regions 160-218 and 743-854 dominated among vaccine-associated CD4 TCRs spanning spike. The sample set comprised mostly white British donors with more females, and clonal diversity was possibly underestimated.

For this clone: Its antigen is unidentified.

CDR3 length equals 14 residues. V was cut by 6 bases and J by 1 base, with 9 bases left in between. In germline, CDR1 is SGHAT, CDR2 FQNNGV. The table came from immunoSEQ multiplex PCR; TCRdb's copy has only in-frame clones and leaves some out. The sample lists roughly 100,000 clones, 80% to 95% seen once, with roughly 8% in the top ten. The starting material was peripheral blood, obtained 28 days after the second AZD1222 dose. This sequence was found in an adult who received the AZD1222 COVID-19 vaccine. This chain joins TRBV11-2 and TRBJ2-2; maybe TRBD1 (6 bases). The CDR3 spells CASRQGVNTGELFF. CDR3 sequence (DNA): TGTGCCAGCAGACAGGGCGTGAACACCGGGGAGCTGTTTTTT.